What follows are 5 T cell receptor beta chains derived from one specimen sequenced in a study of blood T cell repertoires in COVID-19. Sequencing was performed with immunoSEQ multiplex PCR; in TCRdb, only in-frame clones are kept and a portion is missing. The table has some 360,000 clones, 88% seen once. The material sequenced was PBMCs or T cells enriched from blood (not recorded which). Receptors originate from a woman in her thirties who had been exposed to COVID-19.

This chain joins TRBV29-1 and TRBJ2-3; possible D gene TRBD2, 7 bases. Germline loops: CDR1 SQVTM, CDR2 ANQGSEA. The CDR3 covers 13 residues. V lost 8 bases and J lost 6, with 18 bases in between. The CDR3 here is CSFALGGQDTQYF. CDR3 bases: TGCAGCTTCGCTTTGGGGGGGCAGGATACGCAGTATTTT.

This chain connects TRBV5-1 to TRBJ2-1; 12 bases are shared with TRBD2. CDR3 length equals 15 residues. The germline V gene encodes CDR1 SGHRS and CDR2 YFSETQ. Germline trimming cut 4 bases from V and 4 bases from J; bases unmatched to any gene: 3. CDR3 loop: CASSRLAGVYNEQFF. CDR3 sequence (DNA): TGCGCCAGCAGCAGACTAGCGGGAGTATACAATGAGCAGTTCTTC.

This chain connects TRBV3-1 (or the pseudogene TRBV3-2) to TRBJ2-1, with a tentative D call TRBD1 (6 bases). Trimming pared 1 base from V and 5 bases from J, leaving 12 bases between. The CDR3 is made up of 15 amino acids. The germline V gene has CDR1 LGHDT and CDR2 YNNKEL (reference sequence). Here the CDR3 DNA reads TGTGCCAGCAGCCAAGGCCCCGGACAGAACAATGAGCAGTTCTTC. Protein: CASSQGPGQNNEQFF.

The genes are TRBV27 and TRBJ1-2; 9 nucleotides agree with TRBD1. The CDR3 extends over 18 amino acids. Germline assignment: CDR1 MNHEY and CDR2 SMNVEV (reference sequence). The trim removed 4 bases at V and 7 bases at J, leaving 19 bases unmatched. The CDR3 DNA follows: TGTGCCAGCAGTTCAGCTCGGGACAGGGTGGCGATGGTTGGTGGCTACACCTTC. Its protein is CASSSARDRVAMVGGYTF.

The chain recombines TRBV28 with TRBJ2-7, with D unresolved. Trimming removed 6 bases at V and 0 bases at J, with 12 bases between. Germline CDR1 and CDR2: MDHEN and SYDVKM. CDR3 length equals 14 residues. CDR3 loop: CASSSTDLSYEQYF. DNA for the CDR3: TGTGCCAGCAGCTCAACAGACCTCTCCTACGAGCAGTACTTC.